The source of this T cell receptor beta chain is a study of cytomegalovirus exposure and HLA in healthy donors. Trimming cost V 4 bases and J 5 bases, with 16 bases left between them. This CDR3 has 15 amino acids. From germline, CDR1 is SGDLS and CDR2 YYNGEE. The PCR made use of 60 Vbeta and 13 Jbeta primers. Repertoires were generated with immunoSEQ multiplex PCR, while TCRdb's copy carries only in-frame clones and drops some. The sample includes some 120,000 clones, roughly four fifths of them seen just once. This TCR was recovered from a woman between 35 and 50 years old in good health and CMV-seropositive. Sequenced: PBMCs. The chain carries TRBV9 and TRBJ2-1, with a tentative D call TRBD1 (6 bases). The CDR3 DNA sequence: TGTGCCAGCAGCTTAGGGGCCGGACAGAACAATGAGCAGTTCTTC. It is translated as CASSLGAGQNNEQFF.